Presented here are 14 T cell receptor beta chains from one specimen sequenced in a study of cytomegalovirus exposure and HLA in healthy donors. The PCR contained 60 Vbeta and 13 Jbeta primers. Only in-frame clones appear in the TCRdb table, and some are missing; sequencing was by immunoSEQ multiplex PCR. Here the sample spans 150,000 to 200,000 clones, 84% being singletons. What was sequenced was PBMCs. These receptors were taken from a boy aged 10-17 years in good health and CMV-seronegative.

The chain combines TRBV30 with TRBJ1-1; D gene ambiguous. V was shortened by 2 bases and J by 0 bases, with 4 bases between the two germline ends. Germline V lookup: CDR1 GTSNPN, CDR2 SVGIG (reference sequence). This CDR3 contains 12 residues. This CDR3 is CAWSPVNTEAFF. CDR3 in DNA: TGTGCCTGGAGTCCGGTGAACACTGAAGCTTTCTTT.

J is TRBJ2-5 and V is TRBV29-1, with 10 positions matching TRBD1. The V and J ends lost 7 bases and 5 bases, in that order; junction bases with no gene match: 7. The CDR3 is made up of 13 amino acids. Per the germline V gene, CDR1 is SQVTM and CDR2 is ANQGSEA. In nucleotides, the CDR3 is TGCAGCGCAAGGGACAGGGGATGGGAGACCCAGTACTTC. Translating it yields CSARDRGWETQYF.

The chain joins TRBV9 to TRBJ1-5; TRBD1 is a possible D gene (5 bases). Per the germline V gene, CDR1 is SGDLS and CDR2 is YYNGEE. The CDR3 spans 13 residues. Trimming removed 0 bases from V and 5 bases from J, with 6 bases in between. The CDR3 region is CASSVGDYQPQHF. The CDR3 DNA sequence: TGTGCCAGCAGCGTAGGGGACTATCAGCCCCAGCATTTT. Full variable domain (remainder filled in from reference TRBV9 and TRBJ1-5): DSGVTQTPKHLITATGQRVTLRCSPRSGDLSVYWYQQSLDQGLQFLIQYYNGEERAKGNILERFSAQQFPDLHSELNLSSLELGDSALYFCASSVGDYQPQHFGDGTRLSIL.

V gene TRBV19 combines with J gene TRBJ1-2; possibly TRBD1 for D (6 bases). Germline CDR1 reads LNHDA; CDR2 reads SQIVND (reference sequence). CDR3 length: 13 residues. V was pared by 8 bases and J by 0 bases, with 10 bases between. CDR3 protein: CASQGPTNYGYTF. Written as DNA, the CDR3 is TGTGCCAGTCAGGGGCCCACTAACTATGGCTACACCTTC.

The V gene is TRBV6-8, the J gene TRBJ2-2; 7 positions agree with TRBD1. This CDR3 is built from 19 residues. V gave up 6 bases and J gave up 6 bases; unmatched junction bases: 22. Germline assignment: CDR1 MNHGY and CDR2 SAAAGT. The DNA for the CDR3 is TGTGCCAGCAGGACCGATACACAAAGACAGGGTCGCGGACCCGGGGAGCTGTTTTTT. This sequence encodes CASRTDTQRQGRGPGELFF.

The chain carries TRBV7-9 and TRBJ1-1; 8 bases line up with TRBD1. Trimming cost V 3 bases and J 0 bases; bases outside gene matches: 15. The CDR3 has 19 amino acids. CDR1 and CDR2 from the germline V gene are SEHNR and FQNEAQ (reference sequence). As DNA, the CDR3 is TGTGCCAGCAGCTTTGGGGACAGGCGTCGAAACAGTATGAACACTGAAGCTTTCTTT. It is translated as CASSFGDRRRNSMNTEAFF.

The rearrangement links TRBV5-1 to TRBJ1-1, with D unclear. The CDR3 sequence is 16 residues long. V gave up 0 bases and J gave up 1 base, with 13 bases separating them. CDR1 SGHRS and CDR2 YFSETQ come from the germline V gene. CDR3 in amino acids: CASSLGGAKKNTEAFF. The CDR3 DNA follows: TGCGCCAGCAGCTTGGGCGGAGCGAAAAAGAACACTGAAGCTTTCTTT.

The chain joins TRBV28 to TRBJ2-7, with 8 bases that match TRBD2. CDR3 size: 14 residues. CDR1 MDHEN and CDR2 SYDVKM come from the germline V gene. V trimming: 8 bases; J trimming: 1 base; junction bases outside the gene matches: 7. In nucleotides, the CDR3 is TGTGCCAGCGCTATTAGCGGGACTTCCTACGAGCAGTACTTC. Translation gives CASAISGTSYEQYF.

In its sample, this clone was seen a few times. The CDR3 DNA is TGTGCCAGCAGCCCTGGGGGGACTGAAGCTTTCTTT. It codes for CASSPGGTEAFF. V and J are TRBV5-4 and TRBJ1-1; tentative D call: TRBD1 (5 bases). V was trimmed by 4 bases and J by 5 bases, leaving 9 bases between them. This CDR3 region has 12 residues. The germline V gene encodes CDR1 SGHNT and CDR2 YYREEE (reference sequence).

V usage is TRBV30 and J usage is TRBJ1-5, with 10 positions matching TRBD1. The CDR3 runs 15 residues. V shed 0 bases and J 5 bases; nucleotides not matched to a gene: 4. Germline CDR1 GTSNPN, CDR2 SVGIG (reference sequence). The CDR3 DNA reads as TGTGCCTGGAGTGTAGGGGACAGGGGTGATCAGCCCCAGCATTTT. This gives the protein CAWSVGDRGDQPQHF.

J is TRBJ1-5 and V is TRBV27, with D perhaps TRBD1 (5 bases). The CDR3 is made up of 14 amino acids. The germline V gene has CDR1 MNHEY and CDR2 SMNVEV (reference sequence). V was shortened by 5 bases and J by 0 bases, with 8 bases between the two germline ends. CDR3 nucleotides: TGTGCCAGCAGTCCACAGGCTAGCAATCAGCCCCAGCATTTT. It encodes CASSPQASNQPQHF.

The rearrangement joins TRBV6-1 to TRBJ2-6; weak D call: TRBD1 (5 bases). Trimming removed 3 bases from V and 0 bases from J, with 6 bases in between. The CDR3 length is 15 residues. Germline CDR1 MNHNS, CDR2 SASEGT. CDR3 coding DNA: TGTGCCAGCAGTGACAGGGTCTCTGGGGCCAACGTCCTGACTTTC. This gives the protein CASSDRVSGANVLTF.

The DNA for the CDR3 is TGCGCCAGCAGCTTGGATACCGGGGGCAATCAGCCCCAGCATTTT. Translation gives CASSLDTGGNQPQHF. This rearrangement joins TRBV5-1 to TRBJ1-5, with D hard to call. Trimming removed 0 bases from V and 2 bases from J, with 9 bases in between. CDR3 length: 15 residues. From germline, CDR1 is SGHRS and CDR2 YFSETQ.

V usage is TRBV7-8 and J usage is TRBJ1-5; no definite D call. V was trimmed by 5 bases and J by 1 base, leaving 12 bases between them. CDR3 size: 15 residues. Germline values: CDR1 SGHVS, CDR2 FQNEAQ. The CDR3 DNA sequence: TGTGCCAGCAGCCGACTACCCGTAAGCAATCAGCCCCAGCATTTT. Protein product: CASSRLPVSNQPQHF.